This is a list of T cell receptor beta chains from one sample in a study of blood T cell repertoires in COVID-19. Clones were sequenced by immunoSEQ multiplex PCR, and TCRdb holds only the in-frame ones, with some missing. The table has around 270,000 clones, approximately 88% seen once. What was sequenced was PBMCs or T cells enriched from blood (not recorded which). The source of these receptors is a woman aged 40-49 years who had been exposed to COVID-19. Both conserved end residues are part of each CDR3. The order of the fields is CDR3 length, J gene, V gene, D gene, clone size, CDR3 DNA, CDR3 protein. D genes are given only for firm matches. Part of the rows lack a size; the others show once, few, many or a class for expanded clones.

cdr3_length: 12; j_call: TRBJ2-7; v_call: TRBV5-6; d_call: NA; clone_size: few; cdr3_nt: TGTGCCAGCAGCGCGGACAGCCACGAGCAGTACTTC; cdr3_aa: CASSADSHEQYF
cdr3_length: 15; j_call: TRBJ2-3; v_call: TRBV7-8; d_call: TRBD2; clone_size: few; cdr3_nt: TGTGCCAGCAGAAGACTAGCGGAGAGCACAGATACGCAGTATTTT; cdr3_aa: CASRRLAESTDTQYF
cdr3_length: 13; j_call: TRBJ2-1; v_call: TRBV3-1/TRBV3-2; d_call: NA; clone_size: NA; cdr3_nt: TGTGCCAGCAGCCTTTGGACGACTAGGGCACAGTTCTTC; cdr3_aa: CASSLWTTRAQFF
cdr3_length: 20; j_call: TRBJ2-1; v_call: TRBV6-4; d_call: TRBD2; clone_size: NA; cdr3_nt: TGTGCCAGCAGTGATAGCGTAACCCAAAGCGCCACAATGGGGGGGAATGAGCAGTTCTTC; cdr3_aa: CASSDSVTQSATMGGNEQFF
cdr3_length: 14; j_call: TRBJ2-3; v_call: TRBV6-5; d_call: NA; clone_size: once; cdr3_nt: TGTGCCAGCAGTCGACTGGTTGGGACAGATACGCAGTATTTT; cdr3_aa: CASSRLVGTDTQYF
cdr3_length: 15; j_call: TRBJ2-3; v_call: TRBV5-1; d_call: TRBD2; clone_size: NA; cdr3_nt: TGCGCCAGCAGCTTTAGCGGGGGGGCTGGAGATACGCAGTATTTT; cdr3_aa: CASSFSGGAGDTQYF
cdr3_length: 12; j_call: TRBJ2-1; v_call: TRBV5-1; d_call: NA; clone_size: NA; cdr3_nt: TGCGCCAGCAGTTTACAGGGCAATGAGCAGTTCTTC; cdr3_aa: CASSLQGNEQFF
cdr3_length: 13; j_call: TRBJ2-1; v_call: TRBV6-5; d_call: NA; clone_size: once; cdr3_nt: TGTGCCAGCAGATCGCCAGATCGGGTTGAGCAGTTCTTC; cdr3_aa: CASRSPDRVEQFF
cdr3_length: 15; j_call: TRBJ2-3; v_call: TRBV3-1/TRBV3-2; d_call: NA; clone_size: NA; cdr3_nt: TGTGCCAGCAGCCGGGACTTCACTAGCACAGATACGCAGTATTTT; cdr3_aa: CASSRDFTSTDTQYF
cdr3_length: 13; j_call: TRBJ1-1; v_call: TRBV25-1; d_call: NA; clone_size: NA; cdr3_nt: TGTGCCAGCAGCCGTCAAGTGAGCACTGAAGCTTTCTTT; cdr3_aa: CASSRQVSTEAFF
cdr3_length: 14; j_call: TRBJ2-7; v_call: TRBV7-2; d_call: TRBD1; clone_size: few; cdr3_nt: TGTGCCAGCAGCTTAGGGGCACAGGGGCTCGAGCAGTACTTC; cdr3_aa: CASSLGAQGLEQYF
cdr3_length: 13; j_call: TRBJ1-2; v_call: TRBV7-2; d_call: NA; clone_size: NA; cdr3_nt: TGTGCCAGCAGCTTAAACAGGGAGCATGGCTACACCTTC; cdr3_aa: CASSLNREHGYTF
cdr3_length: 16; j_call: TRBJ2-3; v_call: TRBV7-8; d_call: TRBD1; clone_size: NA; cdr3_nt: TGTGCCAGCAGCTGGGGTCAGACAGGGCGCACAGATACGCAGTATTTT; cdr3_aa: CASSWGQTGRTDTQYF
cdr3_length: 21; j_call: TRBJ1-5; v_call: TRBV19; d_call: TRBD1; clone_size: NA; cdr3_nt: TGTGCCAGTAGTATAGTCTCCTTTGGGGGAGCGGGACAGGGTAGCAATCAGCCCCAGCATTTT; cdr3_aa: CASSIVSFGGAGQGSNQPQHF
cdr3_length: 14; j_call: TRBJ1-6; v_call: TRBV19; d_call: NA; clone_size: NA; cdr3_nt: TGTGCCAGTAGTATGCGGGTGGTTGATTCACCCCTCCACTTT; cdr3_aa: CASSMRVVDSPLHF
cdr3_length: 13; j_call: TRBJ2-2; v_call: TRBV9; d_call: NA; clone_size: NA; cdr3_nt: TGTGCCAGCAGCGCCGCCTTAGAGGGGGAGCTGTTTTTT; cdr3_aa: CASSAALEGELFF
cdr3_length: 15; j_call: TRBJ1-1; v_call: TRBV5-1; d_call: NA; clone_size: NA; cdr3_nt: TGTGCCAGCAGCTTGGATGGCCAAACAGGCACTGAAGCTTTCTTT; cdr3_aa: CASSLDGQTGTEAFF
cdr3_length: 14; j_call: TRBJ1-2; v_call: TRBV27; d_call: NA; clone_size: NA; cdr3_nt: TGTGCCAGCAGTCCGCTTTCAGCAGGGGCGGTATACACCTTC; cdr3_aa: CASSPLSAGAVYTF
cdr3_length: 12; j_call: TRBJ1-2; v_call: TRBV12-3/TRBV12-4; d_call: NA; clone_size: NA; cdr3_nt: TGTGCCAGCAGCACAGGGTATGATGGCTACACCTTC; cdr3_aa: CASSTGYDGYTF
cdr3_length: 13; j_call: TRBJ1-3; v_call: TRBV29-1; d_call: NA; clone_size: few; cdr3_nt: TGCAGCGCCTTACAGGGCTCTGGAAACACCATATATTTT; cdr3_aa: CSALQGSGNTIYF
cdr3_length: 18; j_call: TRBJ1-4; v_call: TRBV7-2; d_call: NA; clone_size: once; cdr3_nt: TGTGCCAGCAGCTTAGAATTGGCACTCAGGGAAGAACATGAAAAACTGTTTTTT; cdr3_aa: CASSLELALREEHEKLFF
cdr3_length: 15; j_call: TRBJ1-5; v_call: TRBV7-2; d_call: NA; clone_size: once; cdr3_nt: TGTGCCAGCAGCTTAGCTCAGGGGCGTTACCAGCCCCAGCATTTT; cdr3_aa: CASSLAQGRYQPQHF
cdr3_length: 18; j_call: TRBJ2-2; v_call: TRBV7-2; d_call: NA; clone_size: NA; cdr3_nt: TGTGCCAGCAGCTTAGTCGGGGTCGGGCGGGGAAACACCGGGGAGCTGTTTTTT; cdr3_aa: CASSLVGVGRGNTGELFF